This TCR beta chain emerged from a study of Ad26.COV2.S vaccination and SARS-CoV-2 variants. Trimming removed 8 bases from V and 1 base from J, with 5 bases in between. Germline-derived CDR1 and CDR2 are LNHDA and SQIVND (reference sequence). The CDR3 covers 11 residues. Sequencing used immunoSEQ multiplex PCR; TCRdb keeps in-frame clones, though not all of them. Of 360,000 or so clones in the sample, 89% are singletons; the top ten hold 1.5% to 2%. This clone was seen only a few times. The treatment here: around 19 received Ad26.COV2.S at low or high dose, single or two shots; several received placebo; per-sample allocation not given. At day 63 after the first vaccine or placebo injection, samples were drawn.

The chain links TRBV19 to TRBJ1-1; D gene unclear. This clonotype was sampled from a person aged 18-65 years who received the Ad26.COV2.S COVID-19 vaccine or a placebo. The sequencing used peripheral blood, collected in a trial of Ad26.COV2.S vaccine versus placebo. CDR3 in amino acids: CASGENTEAFF. For the CDR3, the DNA is TGTGCCAGTGGCGAGAACACTGAAGCTTTCTTT.